This T cell receptor beta chain was identified in a study of T cell clonotyping in hematopoietic cell transplantation. Study-wide results and limits: Pathologically expanded recipient clonotypes increased progressively from day 30 to day 180 as diversity fell. No sorting was done, leaving CD4 and CD8 contributions mixed. Broader posttransplant TCR repertoire diversity was predicted by graft donor and pretransplant recipient Inverse Simpson Index values. Few recipient clonotypes overlapped donors; over 97% were de novo at given depth.

Concerning this clone itself: Its antigen is unknown.

V was pared by 5 bases and J by 7 bases, with 3 bases between. CDR3 length: 11 amino acids. The germline V gene encodes CDR1 PRHDT and CDR2 FYEKMQ (reference sequence). Assay used: immunoSEQ multiplex PCR; TCRdb lists only in-frame clones, some missing. The sample carries about 19,000 clones, under 85% recorded once. The chain uses TRBV13 and TRBJ1-6; D is undetermined. The receptor comes from a man in his 60s in good health. Some clones in this sample may be carry-over from other donors' samples. Sequencing was carried out using peripheral blood mononuclear cells. CDR3 DNA sequence: TGTGCCAGCAGCCAGAATTCACCCCTCCACTTT. Translated: CASSQNSPLHF.